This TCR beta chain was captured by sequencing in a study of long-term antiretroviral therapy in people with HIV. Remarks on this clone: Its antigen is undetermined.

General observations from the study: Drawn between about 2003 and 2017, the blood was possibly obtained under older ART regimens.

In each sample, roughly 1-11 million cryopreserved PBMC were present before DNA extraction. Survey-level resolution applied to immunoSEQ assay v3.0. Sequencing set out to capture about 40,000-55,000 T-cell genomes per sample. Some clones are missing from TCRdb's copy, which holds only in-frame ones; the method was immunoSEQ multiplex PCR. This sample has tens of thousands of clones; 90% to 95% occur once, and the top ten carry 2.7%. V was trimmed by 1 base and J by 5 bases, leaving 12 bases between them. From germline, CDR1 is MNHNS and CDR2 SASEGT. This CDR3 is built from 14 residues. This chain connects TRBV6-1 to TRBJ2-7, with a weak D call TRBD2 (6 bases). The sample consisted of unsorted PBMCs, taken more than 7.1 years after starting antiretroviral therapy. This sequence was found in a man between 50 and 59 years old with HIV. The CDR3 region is CASSEGQGGHEQYF. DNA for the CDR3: TGTGCCAGCAGTGAAGGTCAGGGAGGCCACGAGCAGTACTTC.